The 30 T cell receptor beta chains below were found in one sample sequenced in a study of blood T cell repertoires in COVID-19 (dated by TCRdb to 2018 to 2021). Library generation was performed with the immunoSEQ multiplex PCR assay. Not all clones reach the TCRdb copy of this immuneACCESS table, which keeps in-frame sequences only. Checked studies attribute under half of the gap to unresolved V genes and leave the rest unexplained. The sample table records over 120,000 clones; approximately 80% of these occur just once. The ten most abundant clones make up 3% to 3.5% of the sample. What was sequenced was peripheral blood. The receptors here all came from a woman older than 75 with acute or convalescent COVID-19.

The gene calls are TRBV19 and TRBJ1-2, with a tentative D call TRBD1 (6 bases). The CDR3 consists of 15 residues. Trimming took off 3 bases at V and 7 bases at J, with 18 bases between the two ends. The germline V gene has CDR1 LNHDA and CDR2 SQIVND (reference sequence). CDR3 region: CASSMKSWLGAGYTF. The CDR3 nucleotides are TGTGCCAGTAGTATGAAAAGTTGGCTGGGGGCTGGCTACACCTTC.

This clone has only a few counts. The rearrangement joins TRBV5-1 to TRBJ1-5; tentative D call: TRBD1 (6 bases). The V end lost 0 bases, the J end lost 0 bases, and 10 bases lay between the germline ends. There are 16 residues in the CDR3. Germline assignment: CDR1 SGHRS and CDR2 YFSETQ. CDR3 in amino acids: CASSLDGQYSNQPQHF. CDR3 DNA sequence: TGCGCCAGCAGCTTGGACGGACAGTATAGCAATCAGCCCCAGCATTTT.

The chain joins TRBV19 to TRBJ2-6, with a tentative D call TRBD1 (5 bases). The V end was cut by 6 bases, the J end by 0 bases, with 21 bases between. CDR1 and CDR2 (germline): LNHDA, SQIVND (reference sequence). The length of the CDR3 is 19 residues. CDR3 region: CASSHNRRGPISGANVLTF. CDR3 DNA: TGTGCCAGTAGCCATAATCGTAGGGGCCCTATCTCTGGGGCCAACGTCCTGACTTTC.

Concerning this clone itself: At one end, the junction sequence differs from germline, possibly due to a read error. This chain connects TRBV7-7 to TRBJ1-1; TRBD1 might be the D (5 bases). This CDR3 has 19 residues. Germline V gene data show CDR1 as SSHAT and CDR2 as FNYEAQ (reference sequence). CDR3 region: CASSLNQNSRTKMNTEAFF. The CDR3 DNA reads TGTGCTAGCAGCCTAAACCAAAATAGTCGGACAAAAATGAACACTGAAGCTTTCTTT. Supplemented by reference TRBV7-7 and TRBJ1-1, the full variable domain reads GAGVSQSPRYKVTKRGQDVTLRCDPISSHATLYWYQQALGQGPEFLTYFNYEAQPDKSGLPSDRFSAERPEGSISTLTIQRTEQRDSAMYRCASSLNQNSRTKMNTEAFFGQGTRLTVV.

The chain joins TRBV5-1 to TRBJ2-4, with D maybe TRBD1 (5 bases). Trimming cost V 2 bases and J 5 bases, with 8 bases left between them. Germline V lookup: CDR1 SGHRS, CDR2 YFSETQ. The CDR3 has 13 residues. CDR3 sequence reads: CASSLQDQNIQYF. Here the CDR3 DNA reads TGCGCCAGCAGCTTACAGGACCAAAACATTCAGTACTTC.

The chain combines TRBV5-4 with TRBJ2-1, with 7 bases that match TRBD2. The CDR3 length is 17 residues. V lost 1 base and J lost 1; bases outside the gene matches: 8. From germline, CDR1 is SGHNT and CDR2 YYREEE (reference sequence). The CDR3 nucleotides read TGTGCCAGCAGCTTGATTCCTAGCGGTAGATCCTACAATGAGCAGTTCTTC. Translating it yields CASSLIPSGRSYNEQFF.

The count of this clone is one. The chain links TRBV5-1 to TRBJ1-2, with TRBD1 matching 11 bases. V shed 4 bases, J shed 4 bases, and the junction held 6 bases outside the gene matches. The CDR3 contains 15 residues. CDR1 is SGHRS, CDR2 YFSETQ, per germline. The CDR3, as DNA: TGCGCCAGCAGCGGACAGGGGGCTACTGGCTATGGCTACACCTTC. It is translated as CASSGQGATGYGYTF. The variable domain in full, with the rest retrieved from reference TRBV5-1 and TRBJ1-2, is KAGVTQTPRYLIKTRGQQVTLSCSPISGHRSVSWYQQTPGQGLQFLFEYFSETQRNKGNFPGRFSGRQFSNSRSEMNVSTLELGDSALYLCASSGQGATGYGYTFGSGTRLTVV.

The V gene is TRBV11-2, the J gene TRBJ1-1, with D tentatively TRBD1 (6 bases). V was clipped by 2 bases and J by 3 bases, with 7 bases between them. The germline V gene has CDR1 SGHAT and CDR2 FQNNGV. The CDR3 consists of 13 residues. CDR3 sequence: CASSLSGDTEAFF. CDR3 nucleotide sequence: TGTGCCAGCAGCTTATCAGGGGACACTGAAGCTTTCTTT.

The chain employs TRBV5-4 and TRBJ1-2; D call uncertain. This CDR3 contains 14 residues. The germline V gene encodes CDR1 SGHNT and CDR2 YYREEE (reference sequence). Trimming cost V 0 bases and J 4 bases, with 10 bases left between them. The CDR3 reads CASSLDGRLYGYTF. In DNA, the CDR3 is TGTGCCAGCAGCTTGGATGGCAGGCTCTATGGCTACACCTTC.

The CDR3 is CASSYVQYLTDTQYF. Here the CDR3 DNA reads TGTGCCAGCAGTTACGTCCAGTACCTCACAGATACGCAGTATTTT. The chain couples TRBV6-6 to TRBJ2-3; D unresolved. The CDR3 loop spans 15 amino acids. Germline V gene sequence: CDR1 MNHNY, CDR2 SVGAGI (reference sequence). Trimming left V 2 bases short and J 2 bases short, with 11 bases between.

The gene calls are TRBV5-6 and TRBJ1-1, with D possibly being TRBD1 (5 bases). The length of the CDR3 is 13 residues. The V gene's germline CDR1 is SGHDT and CDR2 YYEEEE. The V end lost 7 bases, the J end lost 6 bases, and 16 bases lay between the germline ends. CDR3 nucleotide sequence: TGTGCCAGCTTTGCTAGGGGTCGCGCTGAAGCTTTCTTT. Encoded protein: CASFARGRAEAFF.

J is TRBJ2-7 and V is TRBV10-3; 7 positions match TRBD1. Per germline, CDR1 ENHRY and CDR2 SYGVKD. The CDR3 runs 13 residues. V lost 5 bases, J lost 1 base, and 2 bases stayed unmatched. The CDR3 region is CAISKDRSYEQYF. In DNA form, the CDR3 reads TGTGCCATCAGTAAGGACAGGTCCTACGAGCAGTACTTC.

V is TRBV2 and J is TRBJ2-1; 9 bases line up with TRBD2. Germline CDR1 and CDR2: SNHLY and FYNNEI. J was trimmed by 5 bases and V by 6 bases; bases with no gene match: 5. The CDR3 consists of 14 residues. The CDR3 region is CASRVAGGHNEQFF. The CDR3 DNA follows: TGTGCCAGCAGAGTGGCGGGGGGGCACAATGAGCAGTTCTTC. The variable domain in full, with the rest retrieved from reference TRBV2 and TRBJ2-1, is EPEVTQTPSHQVTQMGQEVILRCVPISNHLYFYWYRQILGQKVEFLVSFYNNEISEKSEIFDDQFSVERPDGSNFTLKIRSTKLEDSAMYFCASRVAGGHNEQFFGPGTRLTVL.

The chain links TRBV2 to TRBJ2-7; TRBD2 agrees at 8 bases. The CDR3 loop spans 15 amino acids. Trimming at V came to 7 bases and at J to 0 bases, leaving 8 bases not matched to a gene. Germline assignment: CDR1 SNHLY and CDR2 FYNNEI. CDR3 DNA: TGTGCCAGCATCGGGGGGGCGGTGAGCTCCTACGAGCAGTACTTC. Its protein product is CASIGGAVSSYEQYF.

The count of this clone is one. The chain has TRBV5-1 and TRBJ2-2; D unclear. V lost 2 bases and J 4 bases, leaving 12 bases between the germline ends. The CDR3 sequence is 15 residues long. Per the germline V gene, CDR1 is SGHRS and CDR2 is YFSETQ. CDR3 coding DNA: TGCGCCAGCAGCTTCTCCCAGGTTCTCACCGGGGAGCTGTTTTTT. It translates to CASSFSQVLTGELFF.

The chain is built from TRBV5-1 and TRBJ1-2; 9 nucleotides agree with TRBD1. Trimming took 4 bases from V and 2 from J; bases not matched to a gene: 3. This CDR3 comprises 14 residues. Germline CDR1 reads SGHRS; CDR2 reads YFSETQ. CDR3 in amino acids: CASSPGTGNYGYTF. The CDR3 DNA follows: TGCGCCAGCAGCCCTGGGACAGGGAACTATGGCTACACCTTC.

This clone was observed a few times. The CDR3 spells CASQTKGLMVVTNEKLFF. The CDR3, as DNA: TGTGCCAGCCAGACAAAGGGACTAATGGTCGTAACTAATGAAAAACTGTTTTTT. V is TRBV28 and J is TRBJ1-4; tentatively, D is TRBD1 (5 bases). The germline V gene has CDR1 MDHEN and CDR2 SYDVKM. V dropped 8 bases and J dropped 1 base, with 23 bases sitting between them. The CDR3 totals 18 residues.

The genes are TRBV10-2 and TRBJ2-3; TRBD2 matches 13 bases. Per germline, CDR1 WSHSY and CDR2 SAAADI. This CDR3 region has 17 residues. V gave up 2 bases and J gave up 5 bases; unmatched junction bases: 7. The CDR3 loop is CASSEPTSGGAIDTQYF. DNA of the CDR3: TGCGCCAGCAGTGAGCCTACTAGCGGGGGGGCCATAGATACGCAGTATTTT.

The chain employs TRBV19 and TRBJ1-4; D uncertain. The CDR3 spans 15 residues. The V gene lost 4 bases and the J gene lost 11 bases, with 20 bases spanning the gap. Germline values: CDR1 LNHDA, CDR2 SQIVND (reference sequence). The CDR3 DNA is TGTGCCAGTAGTACGGGGTATGGGTCAGGTGGGAAACTGTTTTTT. Translation: CASSTGYGSGGKLFF. Combining the CDR3 with reference TRBV19 and TRBJ1-4 gives the whole variable domain DGGITQSPKYLFRKEGQNVTLSCEQNLNHDAMYWYRQDPGQGLRLIYYSQIVNDFQKGDIAEGYSVSREKKESFPLTVTSAQKNPTAFYLCASSTGYGSGGKLFFGSGTQLSVL.

This chain uses TRBV5-4 with TRBJ2-3, with D possibly TRBD1 on 6 matching bases. CDR1 SGHNT and CDR2 YYREEE come from the germline V gene (reference sequence). This CDR3 region has 14 residues. Trimming cost V 4 bases and J 3 bases, with 12 bases left between them. The CDR3 protein is CASSVGRGTDTQYF. The CDR3 DNA sequence: TGTGCCAGCAGCGTGGGCAGGGGAACAGATACGCAGTATTTT.

This sequence joins TRBV18 and TRBJ1-6, with D unclear. The germline V gene has CDR1 KGHSH and CDR2 LQKENI. The CDR3 has 13 residues. Trimming stripped 3 bases from V and 7 bases from J, with 7 bases between. The CDR3 region has the DNA TGTGCCAGCTCACCCCAAGAGAATTCACCCCTCCACTTT. Its translation is CASSPQENSPLHF.

CDR3 DNA: TGTGCCAGTAGCAAGGGAAGTCGGGGGACCGGGGAGCTGTTTTTT. As protein: CASSKGSRGTGELFF. The genes are TRBV19 and TRBJ2-2; D might be TRBD2 (6 bases). The CDR3 totals 15 residues. The germline CDR1 and CDR2 sequences are LNHDA and SQIVND (reference sequence). V was pared by 6 bases and J by 5 bases, with 16 bases between.

This rearrangement joins TRBV10-3 to TRBJ1-2; possible D gene TRBD1, 6 bases. Germline values: CDR1 ENHRY, CDR2 SYGVKD. V lost 10 bases and J 8 bases, leaving 14 bases between the germline ends. The CDR3 contains 11 residues. The CDR3 protein is CATTGGGGYTF. In DNA form, the CDR3 reads TGTGCCACCACGGGGGGGGGCGGCTACACCTTC.

V and J are TRBV20-1 and TRBJ2-2, with no clear D. The CDR3 contains 14 residues. Germline assignment: CDR1 DFQATT and CDR2 SNEGSKA (reference sequence). Trimming shortened V by 3 bases and J by 0 bases, and 8 bases separated the two germline ends. The CDR3 nucleotides read TGCAGTGCTAGTGGGCAGACGAACACCGGGGAGCTGTTTTTT. Its translation is CSASGQTNTGELFF.

The rearrangement joins TRBV5-1 to TRBJ1-1; TRBD1 matches 10 bases. The CDR3 contains 17 residues. The germline CDR1 and CDR2 sequences are SGHRS and YFSETQ. The V segment lost 3 bases and the J segment 1 base; nucleotides outside the gene matches: 9. CDR3 sequence (DNA): TGCGCCAGCAGCTCTGTCCCGGGACAGGGGTGGAACACTGAAGCTTTCTTT. It encodes CASSSVPGQGWNTEAFF.

With regard to this clone: Other DNA sequences in this specimen translate into the identical CDR3. The rearrangement joins TRBV18 to TRBJ1-5; possibly TRBD1 for D (5 bases). Trimming removed 3 bases from V and 1 base from J, with 7 bases in between. The CDR3 consists of 14 residues. Germline lookup yields CDR1 KGHSH and CDR2 LQKENI. CDR3 region: CASSPTESNQPQHF. The CDR3 DNA reads TGTGCCAGCTCACCGACAGAGAGCAATCAGCCCCAGCATTTT.

This clone showed up just a few times. V is TRBV30 and J is TRBJ1-2; TRBD1 matches 9 bases. Per the germline V gene, CDR1 is GTSNPN and CDR2 is SVGIG (reference sequence). Trimming at V came to 3 bases and at J to 8 bases, leaving 10 bases not matched to a gene. This CDR3 has 14 residues. In DNA, the CDR3 is TGTGCCTGGAGATCACAGGGGGCGCTGGTCGGCTACACCTTC. This sequence encodes CAWRSQGALVGYTF.

The chain recombines TRBV6-5 with TRBJ1-5, with 8 positions matching TRBD1. V lost 2 bases, J lost 4 bases, and 1 base stayed unmatched. Germline V gives CDR1 MNHEY, CDR2 SVGAGI. The length of the CDR3 is 14 residues. The CDR3 DNA reads TGTGCCAGCAGTTACAGGACAGGGAATCAGCCCCAGCATTTT. It codes for CASSYRTGNQPQHF.

This clone was observed a few times. The chain uses TRBV19 and TRBJ2-7; the match to TRBD1 covers 7 bases. Germline CDR1 and CDR2: LNHDA and SQIVND (reference sequence). CDR3 length: 16 amino acids. Unmatched junction bases numbered 12, after V lost 5 bases and J lost 2 bases. In nucleotides, the CDR3 is TGTGCCAGTAGTGGGGGACCAGGGGGAGCAACCTACGAGCAGTACTTC. Amino acids: CASSGGPGGATYEQYF.

The V and J genes are TRBV7-3 and TRBJ1-1; D perhaps matches TRBD1 (5 bases). This CDR3 spans 13 amino acids. Germline assignment: CDR1 SGHTA and CDR2 FQGTGA. V lost 2 bases to trimming and J lost 3 bases, with 7 bases between them. The CDR3 DNA follows: TGTGCCAGCAGCTTAGTCAGGGACACTGAAGCTTTCTTT. Amino acid sequence: CASSLVRDTEAFF.